This TCR beta chain was retrieved from a study of blood T cells in healthy people across ages (dated by TCRdb to about 2015). Regarding the study in general: In model experiments, template switching captured roughly one uniquely barcoded TCR beta cDNA molecule for every two T cells. The study measured age-related changes in TCR beta repertoire diversity using deep sequencing normalized with unique cDNA molecular identifiers. The donors were divided into four age groups: young (average around 15 years), middle-aged (about 39), aged (approximately 62) and long-lived (roughly 86). To avoid experimental bias, donors of different ages were randomly spread across the sequencing lanes. For two donors (one aged 18 to 30 and one aged 80 or older), the study analyzed two additional independent replicas of 1 million unique cDNA reads from the same blood draw.

From the cysteine up to the phenylalanine, the CDR3 has a length of 15 residues. Just the 45-base CDR3 DNA is kept, in frame starting at base 1. CDR1 and CDR2, looked up from the germline V gene, are SGHAT and FQNNGV. At the junction V is shortened by 4 bases and J by 4 bases, with 14 bases in between. Details on this clonotype: Its recognized antigen is unknown. No quality values exist for individual bases; no much larger clone is one base distant.

Systemically healthy Caucasian individuals from Russia, some 38 in total and aged about 6 to 100 years, were included as donors. Around 10 milliliters of peripheral blood were drawn from each donor into EDTA-treated Vacutainer tubes. Ficoll-Paque density-gradient centrifugation was used to isolate PBMCs, with at least 6.5 million per sample. Total RNA, at least 5 micrograms per sample, was extracted from PBMCs with Trizol reagent. Naive CD45RAhigh/CD27high T cell percentages were measured by flow cytometry on a PBMC aliquot from every donor. Results the study describes overall, beyond this receptor: Compared with the aged group, the long-lived group had more naive CD4+ T cells, fewer expanded clones and increased TCR diversity, a pattern suggesting age selection. Conclusive comparison of naive and antigen-experienced compartments was prevented by the profiling of bulk unsorted PBMCs. As age increased, observed TCR beta diversity per million T cells dropped in a roughly linear way, and a significant reduction was already evident by age 40. Total diversity estimates from one million sequenced T cells were considered lower bounds and underestimates. Because the CMV infection status of the donors was unknown, age-related changes in expanded clonotypes may potentially have been confounded. A strong correlation was found between observed TCR beta diversity and the percentage of naive T cells measured by flow cytometry.

The library came from 5' RACE. Instrument used: Illumina HiSeq 2500. The second PCR ran for about 7 to 11 cycles and used a J-beta primer mix along with a sample-barcoded 5' primer. Each TCR beta cDNA molecule received a unique molecular identifier from a template-switch 5' adaptor carrying 12 random nucleotides. Each sample yielded at least 3 million CDR3-containing paired-end reads. The Mint cDNA synthesis kit, primed by a TRBC-specific oligonucleotide, was used to synthesize first-strand cDNA from all RNA. After uracil-DNA glycosylase treatment, a first 18-cycle PCR used universal primers M1SS and BC2_uni_R on all cDNA. The authors processed their data as follows. Normalization of each sample was performed by random selection of 1 million high-quality reads, each carrying a distinct molecular identifier. Reads with shared molecular identifiers were discarded instead of being binned into consensus sequences. MiTCR, with a Q25 quality threshold and the strictest error-elimination algorithm, was used for CDR3 identification, clonotype clustering and error correction. A nonparametric unseen species model with Euler transformation was used to estimate a lower bound on total TCR beta diversity. TCRdb's own reprocessing of the public reads used fastp at Q25 and MiXCR and kept productive beta chains. Rows matching on CDR3 protein sequence are summarized as one entry with the most common DNA and genes. The V and J calls come from TCRdb's annotation, not from the publication. The sample contains some 1 million distinct CDR3 sequences, more than 35% of them found a single time. The top ten hold 18% of the sample.

The material sequenced was blood. The sequence derives from an older woman in good health. Recombination linked TRBV11-2 to TRBJ2-1, with the D call perhaps TRBD1 or TRBD2, each one matching 5 bases. The CDR3 region: CASSYPGRGYNEQFF. In nucleotides, the sequence is TGTGCCAGCAGCTATCCGGGAAGGGGATACAATGAGCAGTTCTTC.